The 21 T cell receptor beta chains listed next were all sequenced from one sample in a study of cytomegalovirus exposure and HLA in healthy donors. Vbeta (60) and Jbeta (13) primers were used in the PCR. Profiled with immunoSEQ multiplex PCR; TCRdb holds only in-frame clones, not every one. The sample lists approximately 260,000 clones, 70% to 90% occurring once. Sequencing was performed on PBMCs. These receptor sequences come from a woman aged 40 to 50 in good health and CMV-seropositive.

V usage is TRBV18 and J usage is TRBJ2-2; TRBD2 matches at 7 bases. V lost 2 bases, J lost 0 bases, and 9 bases stayed unmatched. There are 18 residues in the CDR3. Per the germline V gene, CDR1 is KGHSH and CDR2 is LQKENI. CDR3 loop: CASSPLPGGSPNTGELFF. CDR3 nucleotides: TGTGCCAGCTCACCATTACCCGGGGGGTCCCCGAACACCGGGGAGCTGTTTTTT.

This clone was seen just once. V usage is TRBV28 and J usage is TRBJ2-3; 7 positions agree with TRBD1. This CDR3 has 14 amino acids. Germline assignment: CDR1 MDHEN and CDR2 SYDVKM. With 6 bases clipped from V and 7 bases from J, the junction kept 10 bases outside the gene matches. The CDR3 is CASSLMTGWYTQYF. In DNA, the CDR3 is TGTGCCAGCAGCTTAATGACAGGGTGGTATACGCAGTATTTT.

This clone was seen just once. The chain couples TRBV4-2 to TRBJ2-7, with 13 positions matching TRBD2. This CDR3 is 15 amino acids long. With 4 bases clipped from V and 6 bases from J, the junction kept 6 bases outside the gene matches. CDR1 is LGHNA and CDR2 is YNFKEQ in the germline V gene. The CDR3 DNA reads TGTGCCAGCAGCCGTGGACTAGCGGGAGACAGCGAGCAGTACTTC. Translation gives CASSRGLAGDSEQYF.

This clone was seen more than once but under ten times. The DNA for the CDR3 is TGTGCCAGCAGCGAACAGGGGACGAGAGCAGATACGCAGTATTTT. Translation gives CASSEQGTRADTQYF. The chain has TRBV7-3 and TRBJ2-3; TRBD1 aligns across 7 bases. The CDR3 has 15 amino acids. Losses at the gene ends were 5 bases for V and 4 bases for J; bases not matched to a gene: 9. Germline V CDR1 and CDR2: SGHTA, FQGTGA. The entire variable domain, with the rest obtained from reference TRBV7-3 and TRBJ2-3, is as follows: GAGVSQTPSNKVTEKGKYVELRCDPISGHTALYWYRQSLGQGPEFLIYFQGTGAADDSGLPNDRFFAVRPEGSVSTLKIQRTERGDSAVYLCASSEQGTRADTQYFGPGTRLTVL.

The rearrangement links TRBV7-9 to TRBJ2-2, with TRBD2 as a possible D gene (6 bases). Trimming stripped 10 bases from V and 2 bases from J, with 17 bases between. This CDR3 is 15 amino acids long. Germline lookup yields CDR1 SEHNR and CDR2 FQNEAQ (reference sequence). The CDR3 here is CAIPTGTYNTGELFF. CDR3 DNA: TGTGCCATCCCGACCGGGACTTACAACACCGGGGAGCTGTTTTTT. The complete variable domain, with remaining parts taken from reference TRBV7-9 and TRBJ2-2, reads DTGVSQNPRHKITKRGQNVTFRCDPISEHNRLYWYRQTLGQGPEFLTYFQNEAQLEKSRLLSDRFSAERPKGSFSTLEIQRTEQGDSAMYLCAIPTGTYNTGELFFGEGSRLTVL.

CDR3 coding DNA: TGTGCCAGTCCGGGGACAGGTTATGGCTACACCTTC. Its translation is CASPGTGYGYTF. V gene TRBV21-1 combines with J gene TRBJ1-2; the table's D call, TRBD1, has no DNA check behind it. TRBV21-1 is described as a pseudogene. The CDR3 has 12 residues.

This clone was detected a few times. The rearrangement joins TRBV11-2 to TRBJ1-6; TRBD1 aligns across 7 bases. The CDR3 has 16 amino acids. In germline, CDR1 is SGHAT, CDR2 FQNNGV. V was clipped by 7 bases and J by 0 bases; unmatched bases: 6. The CDR3 is CASIDRDSSYNSPLHF. The CDR3 bases are TGTGCCAGCATCGACAGGGACAGCTCCTATAATTCACCCCTCCACTTT.

The chain employs TRBV29-1 and TRBJ1-1, with TRBD1 matching over 10 bases. The germline V gene encodes CDR1 SQVTM and CDR2 ANQGSEA. The ends lost 4 bases at V and 6 bases at J; junction bases unmatched: 8. This CDR3 spans 14 amino acids. The CDR3: CSVAWTGGMAEAFF. In DNA, the CDR3 is TGCAGCGTTGCGTGGACAGGGGGAATGGCTGAAGCTTTCTTT.

The chain has TRBV7-9 and TRBJ2-7, with 11 bases matching TRBD2. The CDR3 runs to 15 residues. Germline V gene lookup returns CDR1 SEHNR and CDR2 FQNEAQ (reference sequence). The ends lost 5 bases at V and 2 bases at J; junction bases unmatched: 5. Here the CDR3 reads CASSTGTSGTYEQYF. The CDR3 DNA sequence: TGTGCCAGCAGCACTGGGACTAGCGGAACCTACGAGCAGTACTTC.

The chain links TRBV5-5 to TRBJ2-5; 9 bases line up with TRBD1. V shed 0 bases and J 2 bases; nucleotides not matched to a gene: 5. The CDR3 sequence is 16 residues long. CDR1 and CDR2 (germline): SGHKS, YYEKEE (reference sequence). CDR3: CASSLGQGVGQETQYF. The CDR3 DNA reads TGTGCCAGCAGCTTGGGACAGGGGGTAGGGCAAGAGACCCAGTACTTC. Looking up the rest from reference TRBV5-5 and TRBJ2-5 gives the full variable domain: DAGVTQSPTHLIKTRGQQVTLRCSPISGHKSVSWYQQVLGQGPQFIFQYYEKEERGRGNFPDRFSARQFPNYSSELNVNALLLGDSALYLCASSLGQGVGQETQYFGPGTRLLVL.

The chain couples TRBV13 to TRBJ1-1; tentative D call: TRBD1 (6 bases). Trimming cost V 9 bases and J 5 bases, with 16 bases left between them. CDR1 PRHDT and CDR2 FYEKMQ come from the germline V gene (reference sequence). CDR3 length: 13 amino acids. The CDR3 nucleotides read TGTGCCAGTAAAAACAGGGAATTTACTGAAGCTTTCTTT. It codes for CASKNREFTEAFF.

This chain joins TRBV6-5 and TRBJ2-7; D might be TRBD1 (6 bases). V dropped 5 bases and J dropped 6 bases, with 17 bases sitting between them. Germline V gene lookup returns CDR1 MNHEY and CDR2 SVGAGI. This CDR3 comprises 14 residues. The DNA for the CDR3 is TGTGCCAGCAGTGGGTACAGGGCGGCGCCCGAGCAGTACTTC. The encoded protein is CASSGYRAAPEQYF.

The V gene is TRBV19, the J gene TRBJ1-5; tentatively, D is TRBD1 (6 bases). The CDR3 loop spans 14 amino acids. With 3 bases removed from V and 9 bases from J, the gap between germline ends came to 15 bases. In germline, CDR1 is LNHDA, CDR2 SQIVND (reference sequence). CDR3 amino acids: CASSMEGGESPQHF. The CDR3 DNA sequence: TGTGCCAGTAGTATGGAAGGGGGAGAATCGCCCCAGCATTTT.

This clone was recorded only once. The chain employs TRBV28 and TRBJ2-7; TRBD2 agrees at 7 bases. The germline gives CDR1 MDHEN, CDR2 SYDVKM. CDR3 length equals 14 residues. The junction had 8 bases not matched to a gene; V was cut back by 3 bases and J by 6 bases. As DNA, the CDR3 is TGTGCCAGCAGTTTTGGGACTATTATTGGCGAGCAGTACTTC. Encoded protein: CASSFGTIIGEQYF.

The chain employs TRBV11-2 and TRBJ1-2; D unclear. The ends were cut back, 1 base at V and 5 bases at J, with 5 bases in the middle. Germline V CDR1 and CDR2: SGHAT, FQNNGV. The length of the CDR3 is 12 residues. The CDR3 spells CASSLGGYGYTF. CDR3 nucleotide sequence: TGTGCCAGCAGCTTAGGAGGTTATGGCTACACCTTC. Based on the CDR3 plus reference TRBV11-2 and TRBJ1-2, the full variable domain is EAGVAQSPRYKIIEKRQSVAFWCNPISGHATLYWYQQILGQGPKLLIQFQNNGVVDDSQLPKDRFSAERLKGVDSTLKIQPAKLEDSAVYLCASSLGGYGYTFGSGTRLTVV.

The CDR3 spells CASGYRDRAPGDYGYTF. In nucleotides, the CDR3 is TGTGCCAGCGGTTATCGGGACAGGGCCCCAGGGGACTATGGCTACACCTTC. The chain joins TRBV27 to TRBJ1-2; 9 bases align to TRBD1. The length of the CDR3 is 17 residues. Germline-derived CDR1 and CDR2 are MNHEY and SMNVEV (reference sequence). The V and J ends lost 8 bases and 3 bases, in that order; junction bases with no gene match: 16.

This clone has only a few counts. CDR3 sequence (DNA): TGTGCCAGCAGCGCGGGGACTAGCGGGAAGAACACCGGGGAGCTGTTTTTT. Translated: CASSAGTSGKNTGELFF. The chain employs TRBV9 and TRBJ2-2; 13 bases match TRBD2. V trimming: 3 bases; J trimming: 1 base; junction bases outside the gene matches: 3. Germline CDR1 SGDLS, CDR2 YYNGEE. The CDR3 spans 17 residues. The complete variable domain, with remaining parts taken from reference TRBV9 and TRBJ2-2, reads DSGVTQTPKHLITATGQRVTLRCSPRSGDLSVYWYQQSLDQGLQFLIQYYNGEERAKGNILERFSAQQFPDLHSELNLSSLELGDSALYFCASSAGTSGKNTGELFFGEGSRLTVL.

V is TRBV6-5 and J is TRBJ2-1; 10 bases line up with TRBD1. The CDR3 consists of 13 residues. The V gene end was trimmed by 6 bases and the J gene end by 8 bases; junction bases not matched to a gene: 4. Germline V CDR1 and CDR2: MNHEY, SVGAGI. The CDR3 here is CASRWDRGDEQFF. The CDR3, as DNA: TGTGCCAGCAGGTGGGACAGGGGCGATGAGCAGTTCTTC.

This clone was observed once. This chain links TRBV19 with TRBJ1-1; D may be TRBD1 (5 bases). This CDR3 spans 15 amino acids. Germline CDR1 reads LNHDA; CDR2 reads SQIVND (reference sequence). Trimming stripped 6 bases from V and 3 bases from J, with 17 bases between. The CDR3: CASSPPGGLDTEAFF. CDR3 sequence (DNA): TGTGCCAGTAGCCCACCCGGGGGTTTGGACACTGAAGCTTTCTTT.

This clone has more than one count but fewer than ten. The chain carries TRBV6-1 and TRBJ2-3, with 7 positions matching TRBD2. V trimming: 6 bases; J trimming: 0 bases; junction bases outside the gene matches: 6. The CDR3 consists of 15 residues. Germline V gene data show CDR1 as MNHNS and CDR2 as SASEGT. The CDR3 sequence is CASRPRLASTDTQYF. The CDR3 DNA reads TGTGCCAGCAGGCCCCGACTAGCAAGCACAGATACGCAGTATTTT.

The rearrangement links TRBV6-6 to TRBJ2-7, with 7 bases lining up with TRBD1. Trimming cost V 6 bases and J 1 base; bases outside gene matches: 6. Germline V gene sequence: CDR1 MNHNY, CDR2 SVGAGI (reference sequence). This CDR3 spans 14 amino acids. The CDR3 DNA reads as TGTGCCAGCAGCCAGGGACAGTTGTCCTACGAGCAGTACTTC. This sequence encodes CASSQGQLSYEQYF.